The 22 T cell receptor beta chains presented below share a single source sample, sequenced in a study of blood T cell repertoires in COVID-19. The table came from immunoSEQ multiplex PCR; TCRdb's copy has only in-frame clones and leaves some out. The sample shows about 200,000 clones, roughly 85% of them seen only once. Specimen: peripheral blood. Receptor source: an elderly woman with acute or convalescent COVID-19.

The chain links TRBV9 to TRBJ2-7; possible D gene TRBD2, 7 bases. CDR1 and CDR2 (germline): SGDLS, YYNGEE. The CDR3 runs 16 residues. V lost 0 bases, J lost 0 bases, and 13 bases lay in between. The CDR3 here is CASSVVGGAPSYEQYF. The CDR3 coding sequence is TGTGCCAGCAGCGTAGTTGGGGGGGCTCCCTCCTACGAGCAGTACTTC.

The chain is built from TRBV5-1 and TRBJ2-3; TRBD2 agrees at 9 bases. Germline CDR1 and CDR2: SGHRS and YFSETQ. The CDR3 has 13 amino acids. J gave up 5 bases and V 7 bases, and 5 bases lay outside the gene matches. Written as DNA, the CDR3 is TGCGCCAGCGGTAGCGGGAGAGAAGATACGCAGTATTTT. As protein: CASGSGREDTQYF. The variable domain in full, completed from reference TRBV5-1 and TRBJ2-3, reads KAGVTQTPRYLIKTRGQQVTLSCSPISGHRSVSWYQQTPGQGLQFLFEYFSETQRNKGNFPGRFSGRQFSNSRSEMNVSTLELGDSALYLCASGSGREDTQYFGPGTRLTVL.

J is TRBJ2-1 and V is TRBV7-3, with TRBD2 matching 8 bases. Per the germline V gene, CDR1 is SGHTA and CDR2 is FQGTGA. The CDR3 loop spans 16 amino acids. The junction had 13 bases not matched to a gene; V was cut back by 5 bases and J by 7 bases. In DNA form, the CDR3 reads TGTGCCAGCAGCCTCAAAGGCGGGGGGTCTACGAATGAGCAGTTCTTC. Translating gives CASSLKGGGSTNEQFF.

The chain employs TRBV7-2 and TRBJ2-7, with 10 bases aligning to TRBD2. Germline V lookup: CDR1 SGHTA, CDR2 FQGNSA. J was trimmed by 2 bases and V by 3 bases; bases with no gene match: 4. The CDR3 has 15 residues. The CDR3 coding sequence is TGTGCCAGCAGCTTCTTAGCGGGAGGCCCCTACGAGCAGTACTTC. It yields the protein CASSFLAGGPYEQYF.

This clone was recorded a few times. The gene calls are TRBV5-1 and TRBJ1-2, with 8 positions matching TRBD1. Germline trimming cut 5 bases from V and 7 bases from J; bases unmatched to any gene: 10. Germline CDR1 SGHRS, CDR2 YFSETQ. There are 14 residues in the CDR3. The CDR3: CASRSGTGSSGYTF. The CDR3 DNA reads TGCGCCAGCAGATCCGGGACAGGTTCTTCTGGCTACACCTTC.

J is TRBJ2-7 and V is TRBV18, with 8 bases matching TRBD1. The germline gives CDR1 KGHSH, CDR2 LQKENI. V trimming: 5 bases; J trimming: 3 bases; junction bases outside the gene matches: 6. This CDR3 has 14 residues. The CDR3 loop is CASSLDREYYEQYF. Here the CDR3 DNA reads TGTGCCAGCTCATTGGACAGGGAGTACTACGAGCAGTACTTC.

The chain carries TRBV6-5 and TRBJ2-7; 9 bases align to TRBD2. J gave up 2 bases and V 6 bases, and 2 bases lay outside the gene matches. The CDR3 totals 13 residues. Looked up from germline, CDR1 is MNHEY and CDR2 is SVGAGI. The CDR3 DNA reads TGTGCCAGCAGAGCTAGCGGGACCTACGAGCAGTACTTC. It yields the protein CASRASGTYEQYF.

As to this clone: The same CDR3 is also encoded by other DNA sequences in this sample. The chain links TRBV11-2 to TRBJ1-1; no reliable D call. This CDR3 comprises 13 residues. The V gene's germline CDR1 is SGHAT and CDR2 FQNNGV. Trimming cost V 1 base and J 0 bases, with 3 bases left between them. The CDR3 bases are TGTGCCAGCAGCTTAGGGCTGAACACTGAAGCTTTCTTT. It codes for CASSLGLNTEAFF.

Here the CDR3 DNA reads TGTGCCAGCAGCGGGGCTGGACAGGGTAAATCCGGGGAGCTGTTTTTT. As protein: CASSGAGQGKSGELFF. The V and J genes are TRBV5-6 and TRBJ2-2; TRBD1 matches at 8 bases. Germline CDR1 is SGHDT and CDR2 is YYEEEE. The junction had 11 bases not matched to a gene; V was cut back by 4 bases and J by 6 bases. The CDR3 sequence is 16 residues long. The full variable domain, with the rest looked up from reference TRBV5-6 and TRBJ2-2, is DAGVTQSPTHLIKTRGQQVTLRCSPKSGHDTVSWYQQALGQGPQFIFQYYEEEERQRGNFPDRFSGHQFPNYSSELNVNALLLGDSALYLCASSGAGQGKSGELFFGEGSRLTVL.

The chain is built from TRBV7-8 and TRBJ1-3; D unclear. This CDR3 contains 15 residues. Trimming took 5 bases from V and 2 from J, leaving 13 bases between them. Germline CDR1 and CDR2: SGHVS and FQNEAQ. CDR3 region: CASSPSGIPGNTIYF. The CDR3 DNA reads as TGTGCCAGCAGCCCTAGCGGTATCCCTGGAAACACCATATATTTT.

The CDR3 is CASSETTGGYGYTF. DNA of the CDR3: TGTGCCAGCAGTGAAACAACAGGGGGGTATGGCTACACCTTC. This rearrangement joins TRBV6-1 to TRBJ1-2; TRBD1 agrees at 8 bases. J lost 5 bases, V lost 2 bases, and 4 bases had no gene match. The germline gives CDR1 MNHNS, CDR2 SASEGT. The CDR3 sequence is 14 residues long.

This clone was seen more than once but under ten times. This chain uses TRBV25-1 with TRBJ1-4; D remains unclear. Germline V gene data show CDR1 as MGHDK and CDR2 as SYGVNS. The CDR3 spans 15 residues. Trimming stripped 2 bases from V and 6 bases from J, with 13 bases between. The CDR3 region is CASSEHRGVDEKLFF. The CDR3 DNA reads as TGTGCCAGCAGTGAACATCGGGGAGTCGATGAAAAACTGTTTTTT.

This rearrangement joins TRBV28 to TRBJ1-4; 10 bases fit TRBD1. Trimming took 6 bases from V and 7 from J; bases not matched to a gene: 11. Looked up from germline, CDR1 is MDHEN and CDR2 is SYDVKM. This CDR3 comprises 16 residues. The CDR3 loop reads CASSGTGAGGGEKLFF. As DNA, the CDR3 is TGTGCCAGCAGCGGGACAGGGGCCGGTGGAGGTGAAAAACTGTTTTTT.

This chain joins TRBV29-1 and TRBJ1-3, with 10 nucleotides matching TRBD1. The CDR3 is 15 residues long. The junction had 4 bases not matched to a gene; V was cut back by 5 bases and J by 0 bases. Per the germline V gene, CDR1 is SQVTM and CDR2 is ANQGSEA. CDR3 DNA sequence: TGCAGCGTTTTCGGGACAGGGGACTCTGGAAACACCATATATTTT. It yields the protein CSVFGTGDSGNTIYF.

This clone was recorded once. The chain recombines TRBV9 with TRBJ2-2, with a possible D match to TRBD2 (5 bases). CDR3 length: 13 amino acids. The V gene's germline CDR1 is SGDLS and CDR2 YYNGEE. The ends were cut back, 7 bases at V and 5 bases at J, with 12 bases in the middle. CDR3 nucleotide sequence: TGTGCCAGCCGAGGGAGCGGAACCGGGGAGCTGTTTTTT. This sequence encodes CASRGSGTGELFF.

The chain employs TRBV3-1 (or the pseudogene TRBV3-2) and TRBJ1-2; TRBD1 matches at 7 bases. Germline assignment: CDR1 LGHDT and CDR2 YNNKEL (reference sequence). With 5 bases clipped from V and 4 bases from J, the junction kept 4 bases outside the gene matches. There are 13 residues in the CDR3. CDR3 region: CASSVTGSYGYTF. CDR3 sequence (DNA): TGTGCCAGCAGCGTGACAGGGAGCTATGGCTACACCTTC.

This clone turned up a few times. The rearrangement links TRBV28 to TRBJ1-6; 7 bases match TRBD1. CDR3 length: 15 residues. Germline V gives CDR1 MDHEN, CDR2 SYDVKM. V gave up 2 bases and J gave up 8 bases; unmatched junction bases: 6. The CDR3 loop reads CASSLVGQGDSPLHF. In DNA form, the CDR3 reads TGTGCCAGCAGTTTAGTGGGGCAGGGGGATTCACCCCTCCACTTT.

V usage is TRBV18 and J usage is TRBJ1-3; no clear D. The CDR3 length is 17 residues. The germline CDR1 and CDR2 sequences are KGHSH and LQKENI. V lost 2 bases, J lost 3 bases, and 17 bases lay in between. The CDR3 region is CASSPTVGGSSGNTIYF. The CDR3 DNA sequence: TGTGCCAGCTCACCAACCGTCGGAGGGTCTAGTGGAAACACCATATATTTT.

The gene calls are TRBV11-3 and TRBJ1-6, with no clear D. Germline CDR1 is SGHNT and CDR2 is YENEEA. This CDR3 spans 16 amino acids. The germline V and J ends were trimmed by 3 bases and 0 bases, with 9 bases remaining between them. The CDR3 here is CASSFGGSSYNSPLHF. CDR3 in DNA: TGTGCCAGCAGCTTCGGCGGGAGCTCCTATAATTCACCCCTCCACTTT.

The rearrangement joins TRBV2 to TRBJ2-7; D is uncertain. Germline V CDR1 and CDR2: SNHLY, FYNNEI. CDR3 length: 14 amino acids. Trimming shortened V by 7 bases and J by 2 bases, and 15 bases separated the two germline ends. The CDR3: CASNLEFSTYEQYF. The CDR3 coding sequence is TGTGCCAGCAACTTGGAGTTCTCAACCTACGAGCAGTACTTC.

This sequence joins TRBV6-5 and TRBJ1-6; D not resolved. V lost 0 bases to trimming and J lost 8 bases, with 11 bases between them. Germline V gives CDR1 MNHEY, CDR2 SVGAGI. The CDR3 spans 15 residues. The CDR3 loop reads CASSYSTPNYSPLHF. The CDR3 nucleotides read TGTGCCAGCAGTTACTCGACACCCAATTATTCACCCCTCCACTTT.

The chain has TRBV6-5 and TRBJ1-2; no clear D gene. V was trimmed by 7 bases and J by 5 bases, leaving 14 bases between them. Germline V lookup: CDR1 MNHEY, CDR2 SVGAGI. The CDR3 totals 13 residues. DNA for the CDR3: TGTGCCAGCACCAATATAGGAGGTTATGGCTACACCTTC. It codes for CASTNIGGYGYTF.